The entry below describes one TCR beta chain. Its antigen remains unknown. Profiled with immunoSEQ multiplex PCR; TCRdb holds only in-frame clones, not every one. This table holds 100,000 to 150,000 clones, roughly 86% found once. The record originates from a study of T cell responses to AZD1222 COVID-19 vaccine. Study-wide context: Second-dose timings of about 4 or about 12 weeks were pooled. Points from the study as a whole: Variant regions that are unmutated are reportedly the target of nearly half of spike-specific TCRs.

The sample in question was peripheral blood, obtained on day 0 of AZD1222 vaccination. The origin of this receptor is an adult in good health.

The CDR3 is CASSLGLAGRTDTQYF. Written as DNA, the CDR3 is TGCGCCAGCAGCCTTGGACTAGCGGGGCGCACAGATACGCAGTATTTT. The chain combines TRBV5-1 with TRBJ2-3; 12 positions match TRBD2. CDR1 and CDR2 (germline): SGHRS, YFSETQ. V was clipped by 4 bases and J by 1 base; unmatched bases: 4. This CDR3 is 16 amino acids long.